Presented here are 18 T cell receptor beta chains from one specimen sequenced in a study of response to subunit inactivated influenza vaccine. TCRdb reprocessed the RT-PCR reads via MiXCR and lists one record per CDR3 protein. The repertoire includes about 540,000 distinct CDR3 sequences, under 30% of them detected once, and 2.5% to 3% sits in the top ten. The data were also submitted as part of a second study, on T cells expressing NK-cell markers. That source reports: Scientists made TCR beta cDNA using 5'RACE template switching with UMIs.

The sample was CD4+ T cells sorted from PBMCs, taken 12 days after vaccination. These receptors came from a man in his fifties who received an inactivated influenza vaccine.

This clonotype was detected a few times. The chain carries TRBV12-3 or TRBV12-4 and TRBJ1-4; D remains unclear. The germline V and J ends were trimmed by 3 bases and 5 bases, with 10 bases remaining between them. The CDR3 runs 14 residues. The CDR3 nucleotides are TGTGCCAGCAGTTTTCAGCAGGAGAATGAAAAACTGTTTTTT. This gives the protein CASSFQQENEKLFF.

J is TRBJ1-1 and V is TRBV7-2, with D perhaps TRBD1 (6 bases). The CDR3 is 14 amino acids. Per the germline V gene, CDR1 is SGHTA and CDR2 is FQGNSA. V lost 5 bases and J lost 4, with 14 bases in between. In DNA, the CDR3 is TGTGCCAGCAGCACCACTGGACAGTCCACTGAAGCTTTCTTT. This gives the protein CASSTTGQSTEAFF.

For this clonotype: It differs at one base from a far larger clone, so likely a read error. The CDR3 DNA sequence: TGTGCCAGCAGTTTACCGAACACTGAAGCTTTCTTT. This sequence encodes CASSLPNTEAFF. The chain uses TRBV28 and TRBJ1-1; D gene uncertain. The CDR3 totals 12 residues. CDR1 and CDR2 from the germline V gene are MDHEN and SYDVKM. Trimming left V 2 bases short and J 1 base short, with 2 bases between.

The chain recombines TRBV14 with TRBJ2-3; D is uncertain. Trimming cost V 4 bases and J 8 bases, with 13 bases left between them. This CDR3 contains 13 residues. Per germline, CDR1 SGHDN and CDR2 FVKESK. CDR3 nucleotide sequence: TGTGCCAGCAGCCCCCATTACGATAGTACGCAGTATTTT. It codes for CASSPHYDSTQYF.

This clonotype has more than one count but fewer than ten. The chain carries TRBV20-1 and TRBJ2-1; D remains ambiguous. V was trimmed by 1 base and J by 0 bases, leaving 4 bases between them. Germline-derived CDR1 and CDR2 are DFQATT and SNEGSKA (reference sequence). The CDR3 totals 13 residues. The CDR3, as DNA: TGCAGTGCTAGAGGCAACTCCTACAATGAGCAGTTCTTC. Residues: CSARGNSYNEQFF.

This sequence joins TRBV7-2 and TRBJ2-2; D remains ambiguous. CDR1 is SGHTA, CDR2 FQGNSA, per germline. The CDR3 has 13 residues. The V and J ends lost 6 bases and 3 bases respectively, with 8 bases between them. The CDR3 protein is CASRWIDTGELFF. In DNA form, the CDR3 reads TGTGCCAGCAGGTGGATTGACACCGGGGAGCTGTTTTTT.

In its sample, this clonotype was seen a few times. The chain is built from TRBV4-2 and TRBJ2-1, with TRBD2 matching over 7 bases. Germline V gives CDR1 LGHNA, CDR2 YNFKEQ. This CDR3 has 15 residues. The V and J ends lost 5 bases and 2 bases, in that order; junction bases with no gene match: 6. CDR3 region: CASSTLAEAYNEQFF. The DNA of the CDR3 is TGTGCCAGCAGCACCCTAGCGGAAGCCTACAATGAGCAGTTCTTC.

This clonotype occurred a few times. The chain uses TRBV10-3 and TRBJ2-3, with a tentative D call TRBD1 (5 bases). CDR1 is ENHRY, CDR2 SYGVKD, per germline. The CDR3 consists of 14 residues. Trimming stripped 6 bases from V and 3 bases from J, with 13 bases between. The DNA for the CDR3 is TGTGCCATCAGCCAGGGTAGTTGGACAGATACGCAGTATTTT. Amino acids: CAISQGSWTDTQYF.

The chain combines TRBV12-3 or TRBV12-4 with TRBJ2-7; D remains unclear. With 5 bases removed from V and 3 bases from J, the gap between germline ends came to 11 bases. The CDR3 length is 13 residues. The CDR3 spells CASSLSTDYEQYF. The CDR3 DNA reads as TGTGCCAGCAGTCTTTCGACGGACTACGAGCAGTACTTC.

The chain links TRBV7-2 to TRBJ1-2, with 9 bases lining up with TRBD1. The trim removed 3 bases at V and 3 bases at J, leaving 5 bases unmatched. The length of the CDR3 is 15 residues. Germline lookup yields CDR1 SGHTA and CDR2 FQGNSA. CDR3 nucleotide sequence: TGTGCCAGCAGCTTGGACAGGGGAGCTGACTATGGCTACACCTTC. This translates into CASSLDRGADYGYTF.

Details on this clonotype: An end of the junction differs from the germline gene, which may be a read error. This chain joins TRBV12-3 or TRBV12-4 and TRBJ1-1; 7 bases are shared with TRBD1. The CDR3 contains 8 residues. The DNA for the CDR3 is TGTGCCAGCAGTCGGGACAGATTT. Translation: CASSRDRF.

The chain joins TRBV2 to TRBJ1-5, with a possible D match to TRBD1 (6 bases). The V end was cut by 5 bases, the J end by 4 bases, with 15 bases between. Per germline, CDR1 SNHLY and CDR2 FYNNEI. The CDR3 runs to 15 residues. The CDR3 coding sequence is TGTGCCAGCAGTCGAGACAGGAGGGGAAATCAGCCCCAGCATTTT. This gives the protein CASSRDRRGNQPQHF. Based on the CDR3 plus reference TRBV2 and TRBJ1-5, the full variable domain is EPEVTQTPSHQVTQMGQEVILRCVPISNHLYFYWYRQILGQKVEFLVSFYNNEISEKSEIFDDQFSVERPDGSNFTLKIRSTKLEDSAMYFCASSRDRRGNQPQHFGDGTRLSIL.

This clonotype appeared a few times. The chain uses TRBV11-2 and TRBJ1-1, with D tentatively TRBD1 (5 bases). Per germline, CDR1 SGHAT and CDR2 FQNNGV. There are 15 residues in the CDR3. V lost 3 bases and J lost 1, with 12 bases in between. CDR3 nucleotides: TGTGCCAGCAGCTTCTCCGGGGGAGGGAACACTGAAGCTTTCTTT. Its protein is CASSFSGGGNTEAFF.

The genes are TRBV28 and TRBJ2-2; D gene uncertain. V dropped 10 bases and J dropped 5 bases, with 17 bases sitting between them. Germline CDR1 is MDHEN and CDR2 is SYDVKM. The CDR3 contains 14 residues. The CDR3 reads CATVGYIRTGELFF. CDR3 DNA sequence: TGTGCCACCGTGGGGTACATCCGGACCGGGGAGCTGTTTTTT.

In nucleotides, the CDR3 is TGTGCCAGCAGCGAAGATAGCGGGCACTACGAGCAGTACTTC. The encoded protein is CASSEDSGHYEQYF. V usage is TRBV6-2 or TRBV6-3 and J usage is TRBJ2-7; TRBD2 aligns across 7 bases. The J segment lost 3 bases and the V segment lost 6 bases, leaving 8 bases of the junction unmatched. CDR1 is MNHEY, CDR2 SVGEGT, per germline. The CDR3 extends over 14 amino acids.

Only a few counts were recorded for this clonotype. The chain employs TRBV15 and TRBJ2-1; tentatively, D is TRBD2 (6 bases). V was cut by 0 bases and J by 1 base, with 10 bases left in between. Germline loops: CDR1 LNHNV, CDR2 YYDKDF (reference sequence). The CDR3 has 16 residues. The CDR3 spells CATSRDRDWSYNEQFF. The CDR3 DNA follows: TGTGCCACCAGCAGAGATAGGGACTGGTCCTACAATGAGCAGTTCTTC. Together with reference TRBV15 and TRBJ2-1, the CDR3 gives the full variable domain: DAMVIQNPRYQVTQFGKPVTLSCSQTLNHNVMYWYQQKSSQAPKLLFHYYDKDFNNEADTPDNFQSRRPNTSFCFLDIRSPGLGDTAMYLCATSRDRDWSYNEQFFGPGTRLTVL.

The J gene is TRBJ2-1, the V gene TRBV6-1, with 8 bases lining up with TRBD1. V lost 4 bases and J lost 11; bases outside the gene matches: 16. Per the germline V gene, CDR1 is MNHNS and CDR2 is SASEGT. This CDR3 contains 16 residues. CDR3 loop: CASSATGQALPRKQFF. The CDR3 DNA reads as TGTGCCAGCAGTGCAACGGGACAGGCCTTACCGCGGAAGCAGTTCTTC.

This clonotype was counted between two and nine times. The chain is built from TRBV20-1 and TRBJ2-3; tentative D call: TRBD1 (7 bases). Per the germline V gene, CDR1 is DFQATT and CDR2 is SNEGSKA (reference sequence). The V end lost 3 bases, the J end lost 4 bases, and 14 bases lay between the germline ends. The CDR3 has 14 amino acids. The CDR3 nucleotides are TGCAGTGCTAGTTGGAGGGGGCGTGCAGATACGCAGTATTTT. Translating it yields CSASWRGRADTQYF.